A single sample is the source of the 27 T cell receptor beta chains below, sequenced in a study of blood T cell repertoires in COVID-19. Sequencing used immunoSEQ multiplex PCR; TCRdb keeps in-frame clones, though not all of them. The profile shows about 180,000 clones, 80% to 90% of them singletons. The sample consisted of peripheral blood. The source is a human donor with active or convalescent COVID-19. The donor label of this sample is uncertain.

This rearrangement joins TRBV21-1 to TRBJ1-1. TRBV21-1 is deemed a pseudogene. This CDR3 has 10 amino acids. CDR3 loop: CAPRWVKAFF. DNA for the CDR3: TGTGCCCCTAGGTGGGTTAAAGCTTTCTTT.

The V call is TRBV13, the J call TRBJ2-7; 9 bases match TRBD1. CDR3 length equals 14 residues. The V segment lost 0 bases and the J segment 5 bases; nucleotides outside the gene matches: 2. Germline V lookup: CDR1 PRHDT, CDR2 FYEKMQ (reference sequence). The CDR3 DNA sequence: TGTGCCAGCAGCTTAGGACAGGGGGCCGACGAGCAGTACTTC. This codes for CASSLGQGADEQYF. Full variable domain (remainder filled in from reference TRBV13 and TRBJ2-7): AAGVIQSPRHLIKEKRETATLKCYPIPRHDTVYWYQQGPGQDPQFLISFYEKMQSDKGSIPDRFSAQQFSDYHSELNMSSLELGDSALYFCASSLGQGADEQYFGPGTRLTVT.

The DNA of the CDR3 is TGTGCCAGCAGTTACCTGGGGGGTGAGGGCTATGGCTACACCTTC. It codes for CASSYLGGEGYGYTF. The V gene is TRBV28, the J gene TRBJ1-2, with TRBD1 as a possible D gene (5 bases). The CDR3 spans 15 residues. The germline V gene has CDR1 MDHEN and CDR2 SYDVKM. Trimming stripped 4 bases from V and 4 bases from J, with 16 bases between.

This chain connects TRBV29-1 to TRBJ2-7; maybe TRBD1 (6 bases). V lost 6 bases, J lost 2 bases, and 14 bases lay in between. The CDR3 contains 13 residues. CDR1 is SQVTM and CDR2 is ANQGSEA in the germline V gene. CDR3 sequence (DNA): TGCAGCGTACTTGACAGGCAAACCTACGAGCAGTACTTC. Its translation: CSVLDRQTYEQYF.

This clone was counted once. The chain recombines TRBV28 with TRBJ1-1, with TRBD1 matching over 8 bases. Germline lookup yields CDR1 MDHEN and CDR2 SYDVKM. This CDR3 region has 12 residues. Unmatched junction bases numbered 7, after V lost 11 bases and J lost 5 bases. The CDR3 nucleotides are TGTGCCTTAGGTACAGGGGGGACTGAAGCTTTCTTT. Residues: CALGTGGTEAFF.

This clone was recorded once. The chain couples TRBV5-5 to TRBJ1-2, with 7 nucleotides matching TRBD1. Germline CDR1 is SGHKS and CDR2 is YYEKEE (reference sequence). The CDR3 runs to 18 residues. Trimming removed 3 bases from V and 4 bases from J; junction bases left unmatched: 18. CDR3 sequence reads: CASSSRPGQPLLLYGYTF. For the CDR3, the DNA is TGTGCCAGCAGCTCCCGTCCGGGACAGCCTCTCTTGCTCTATGGCTACACCTTC.

The CDR3 reads CASSLGARVADTQYF. CDR3 coding DNA: TGTGCCAGCAGCTTGGGGGCCAGGGTGGCAGATACGCAGTATTTT. The genes are TRBV5-4 and TRBJ2-3; weak D call: TRBD1 (5 bases). Germline-derived CDR1 and CDR2 are SGHNT and YYREEE (reference sequence). The CDR3 covers 15 residues. Trimming cost V 0 bases and J 4 bases, with 12 bases left between them.

J is TRBJ1-5 and V is TRBV14; D is ambiguous. With 1 base removed from V and 7 bases from J, the gap between germline ends came to 14 bases. The CDR3 has 15 residues. Germline values: CDR1 SGHDN, CDR2 FVKESK. The CDR3 DNA follows: TGTGCCAGCAGCCAAGCCTCCGGGGTTGGGCAGCCCCAGCATTTT. Its translation is CASSQASGVGQPQHF. Full variable domain (remainder filled in from reference TRBV14 and TRBJ1-5): EAGVTQFPSHSVIEKGQTVTLRCDPISGHDNLYWYRRVMGKEIKFLLHFVKESKQDESGMPNNRFLAERTGGTYSTLKVQPAELEDSGVYFCASSQASGVGQPQHFGDGTRLSIL.

CDR3 region: CASSLNYVYEQYF. CDR3 DNA: TGTGCCAGCAGTTTAAACTACGTCTACGAGCAGTACTTC. The chain couples TRBV12-3 or TRBV12-4 to TRBJ2-7, with D unresolved. This CDR3 has 13 amino acids. The V end was cut by 2 bases, the J end by 3 bases, with 8 bases between.

This sequence joins TRBV7-9 and TRBJ1-1; possible D gene TRBD1, 6 bases. The CDR3 length is 15 residues. Germline V gene lookup returns CDR1 SEHNR and CDR2 FQNEAQ (reference sequence). Trimming pared 5 bases from V and 11 bases from J, leaving 24 bases between. The CDR3 reads CASSHQQGNLPRAFF. The DNA for the CDR3 is TGTGCCAGCAGCCACCAACAGGGCAACCTACCTCGCGCTTTCTTT.

The chain employs TRBV29-1 and TRBJ2-3; D is uncertain. The CDR3 loop spans 14 amino acids. V was shortened by 6 bases and J by 0 bases, with 13 bases between the two germline ends. Germline values: CDR1 SQVTM, CDR2 ANQGSEA. CDR3 residues: CSVGTRTSTDTQYF. The CDR3 DNA follows: TGCAGCGTGGGCACCCGTACTAGCACAGATACGCAGTATTTT.

The genes are TRBV6-5 and TRBJ1-1; TRBD1 matches 8 bases. Germline CDR1 reads MNHEY; CDR2 reads SVGAGI. The junction had 5 bases not matched to a gene; V was cut back by 5 bases and J by 6 bases. The CDR3 is 13 residues long. CDR3 DNA sequence: TGTGCCAGCAGTATCGGACAGGGCCCTGAAGCTTTCTTT. Its translation: CASSIGQGPEAFF.

About this clone itself: Mismatch with germline at one junction end may stem from a read error. The rearrangement joins TRBV12-3 or TRBV12-4 to TRBJ2-7; 8 bases line up with TRBD1. The CDR3 runs to 12 residues. This CDR3 is CASSLTTGDQHF. In nucleotides, the CDR3 is TGTGCCAGCAGTTTAACGACAGGGGACCAGCACTTC.

This clone was observed once. This CDR3 is CASSHGLADDNEQFF. Written as DNA, the CDR3 is TGCGCCAGCAGCCACGGACTAGCGGATGACAATGAGCAGTTCTTC. V is TRBV5-1 and J is TRBJ2-1; 10 bases align to TRBD2. Per germline, CDR1 SGHRS and CDR2 YFSETQ. V shed 4 bases and J 5 bases; nucleotides not matched to a gene: 6. This CDR3 comprises 15 residues.

The V gene is TRBV9, the J gene TRBJ1-3; 9 positions match TRBD1. CDR3 size: 18 residues. The ends lost 5 bases at V and 4 bases at J; junction bases unmatched: 16. The germline gives CDR1 SGDLS, CDR2 YYNGEE. The CDR3 coding sequence is TGTGCCAGCAGTGTTTCGGGACAGGGAATAGTCTCCGGAAACACCATATATTTT. Translation gives CASSVSGQGIVSGNTIYF.

The chain combines TRBV4-2 with TRBJ1-1; tentatively, D is TRBD1 (6 bases). The CDR3 runs to 15 residues. Germline CDR1 and CDR2: LGHNA and YNFKEQ. V lost 0 bases, J lost 3 bases, and 11 bases lay in between. CDR3 amino acids: CASSQDRGMDTEAFF. The DNA for the CDR3 is TGTGCCAGCAGCCAAGATAGGGGGATGGACACTGAAGCTTTCTTT.

The chain employs TRBV13 and TRBJ2-7; D unresolved. The CDR3 is made up of 12 amino acids. The germline gives CDR1 PRHDT, CDR2 FYEKMQ (reference sequence). V was clipped by 5 bases and J by 2 bases, with 7 bases between them. The CDR3 loop reads CASSVKPYEQYF. The CDR3 bases are TGTGCCAGCAGCGTCAAGCCCTACGAGCAGTACTTC.

V is TRBV5-1 and J is TRBJ2-5, with 8 bases fitting TRBD2. The V gene end was trimmed by 0 bases and the J gene end by 7 bases; junction bases not matched to a gene: 5. CDR3 size: 14 residues. CDR1 and CDR2 (germline): SGHRS, YFSETQ. CDR3 bases: TGCGCCAGCAGCTTGGCGGGAGGGTTAGGGACCCAGTACTTC. As protein: CASSLAGGLGTQYF. Using reference TRBV5-1 and TRBJ2-5 for the parts outside the CDR3, the full variable domain is KAGVTQTPRYLIKTRGQQVTLSCSPISGHRSVSWYQQTPGQGLQFLFEYFSETQRNKGNFPGRFSGRQFSNSRSEMNVSTLELGDSALYLCASSLAGGLGTQYFGPGTRLLVL.

The chain links TRBV18 to TRBJ1-1; D is unresolved. The V gene's germline CDR1 is KGHSH and CDR2 LQKENI. Trimming pared 1 base from V and 2 bases from J, leaving 11 bases between. There are 15 residues in the CDR3. CDR3 DNA sequence: TGTGCCAGCTCACCACGTTCGGACTCAAACACTGAAGCTTTCTTT. This codes for CASSPRSDSNTEAFF.

V and J are TRBV7-9 and TRBJ1-4, with D possibly being TRBD1 (5 bases). The CDR3 loop spans 15 amino acids. The V gene lost 4 bases and the J gene lost 2 bases, with 11 bases spanning the gap. The germline V gene has CDR1 SEHNR and CDR2 FQNEAQ (reference sequence). The CDR3 protein is CASSSRGGTNEKLFF. The CDR3 DNA sequence: TGTGCCAGCAGCTCAAGGGGTGGCACTAATGAAAAACTGTTTTTT.

This clone was counted once. The chain combines TRBV7-8 with TRBJ2-7; the D gene is possibly TRBD1 (6 bases). CDR1 and CDR2 (germline): SGHVS, FQNEAQ. Deletions cut 1 base from V and 1 base from J, with 11 bases between. The CDR3 runs to 15 residues. Here the CDR3 reads CASSLGTGLSYEQYF. The CDR3, as DNA: TGTGCCAGCAGCTTAGGAACAGGGCTTTCCTACGAGCAGTACTTC.

This sequence joins TRBV2 and TRBJ2-3; TRBD1 matches at 11 bases. This CDR3 is 15 amino acids long. In germline, CDR1 is SNHLY, CDR2 FYNNEI. Losses at the gene ends were 6 bases for V and 3 bases for J; bases not matched to a gene: 5. DNA for the CDR3: TGTGCCAGCAGCCCGGGACAGGGGGTTACAGATACGCAGTATTTT. Protein: CASSPGQGVTDTQYF.

J is TRBJ2-7 and V is TRBV6-5; a weak D match, TRBD2 (7 bases). Germline V lookup: CDR1 MNHEY, CDR2 SVGAGI. The ends were cut back, 6 bases at V and 4 bases at J, with 19 bases in the middle. The CDR3 is made up of 15 amino acids. CDR3 residues: CASRSVGGPRYEQYF. The CDR3 bases are TGTGCCAGCAGGTCAGTGGGGGGGCCGAGGTACGAGCAGTACTTC.

This chain links TRBV2 with TRBJ2-2, with D perhaps TRBD1 (6 bases). Germline-derived CDR1 and CDR2 are SNHLY and FYNNEI. This CDR3 region has 16 residues. Trimming shortened V by 6 bases and J by 0 bases, and 14 bases separated the two germline ends. CDR3 in amino acids: CASSWGQGPNTGELFF. CDR3 nucleotide sequence: TGTGCCAGCAGCTGGGGGCAGGGGCCGAACACCGGGGAGCTGTTTTTT.

J is TRBJ2-2 and V is TRBV11-3, with a weak D call TRBD2 (5 bases). With 2 bases removed from V and 0 bases from J, the gap between germline ends came to 7 bases. This CDR3 is 15 amino acids long. Germline lookup yields CDR1 SGHNT and CDR2 YENEEA. CDR3 coding DNA: TGTGCCAGCAGCTTAAGCGGACCGAACACCGGGGAGCTGTTTTTT. Amino acids: CASSLSGPNTGELFF.

V usage is TRBV28 and J usage is TRBJ1-1; no clear D. The CDR3 contains 13 residues. Germline lookup yields CDR1 MDHEN and CDR2 SYDVKM. Trimming removed 1 base at V and 12 bases at J, with 15 bases between. The CDR3 sequence is CASSLFDPTRTFF. The CDR3 nucleotides read TGTGCCAGCAGTTTATTTGACCCGACCAGGACTTTCTTT.

The chain uses TRBV19 and TRBJ1-1; TRBD1 aligns across 9 bases. There are 14 residues in the CDR3. V was clipped by 4 bases and J by 3 bases; unmatched bases: 3. The germline CDR1 and CDR2 sequences are LNHDA and SQIVND (reference sequence). CDR3 coding DNA: TGTGCCAGTAGTACCCGACAGGGGGACACTGAAGCTTTCTTT. Encoded protein: CASSTRQGDTEAFF.